A selection of T cell receptor beta chains follows, all from one sample in a study of regulatory T cells in long-lasting Graves disease. TCRdb analysed the multiplex PCR reads with MiXCR anew, one entry per CDR3 protein. The data show 620,000 or so distinct CDR3 sequences, with 15% to 20% seen just once and about 17% held by the top ten. In addition, the sample was reused for a study of T cells in Graves' hyperthyroidism and ophthalmopathy.

Source: peripheral blood mononuclear cells (PBMCs), taken at new diagnosis, from a patient treated with antithyroid drugs. Source of these receptors: a woman aged 25 to 39 with Graves disease. Each CDR3 is given without its conserved first and last residue. Each record gives: clone size, J gene, D gene, V gene, CDR3 protein. A D gene is named only where the DNA matches it firmly. Rows may omit the clone size; those that give it use once, few, many or a size class.

>many|TRBJ1-1|TRBD1|TRBV12-3/TRBV12-4
ASSSGTGVGSTEAF
>NA|TRBJ1-2|TRBD1|TRBV15
ASSRGGTGLNYGYT
>many|TRBJ2-7|NA|TRBV20-1
SARGLYEQY
>many|TRBJ2-1|NA|TRBV27
ASSLTGVGNEQF
>NA|TRBJ1-1|NA|TRBV18
ASSPPGRGDTEAF
>many|TRBJ1-2|TRBD1|TRBV6-1
ASSEYRGDYGYT
>few|TRBJ1-5|TRBD1|TRBV3-1
ASSQGDSVYSNQPQH
>few|TRBJ2-7|NA|TRBV30
AWRPNPGSNEQY
>many|TRBJ2-7|NA|TRBV12-5
ASGETDPRSYEQY
>many|TRBJ2-3|NA|TRBV27
ASSLSRSSTDTQY
>many|TRBJ2-3|TRBD1|TRBV29-1
IIRGRLSTDTQY
>NA|TRBJ2-2|TRBD2|TRBV9
ASSVVLREGRNTGELF
>many|TRBJ2-2|NA|TRBV20-1
SASNSGGKGTGELF
>many|TRBJ1-5|TRBD1|TRBV15
ATSGDRGSNQPQH
>few|TRBJ2-2|NA|TRBV6-1
ASRDLPTGELF
>NA|TRBJ2-7|NA|TRBV27
ASGRQEQY
>few|TRBJ2-3|TRBD2|TRBV20-1
SAPSPAGSTDTQY
>NA|TRBJ2-5|NA|TRBV6-2/TRBV6-3
ASGGARSTETQY
>NA|TRBJ2-3|TRBD1|TRBV7-8
ASSSTGDTQY
>few|TRBJ1-1|NA|TRBV3-1
ASSQGASMAEAF
>few|TRBJ2-7|TRBD2|TRBV30
ACNTGTSSYEQY
>many|TRBJ2-2|TRBD1|TRBV6-1
ASRGGQGSRRTGELF
>NA|TRBJ2-6|NA|TRBV6-1
ATEGTASGANVLT
>few|TRBJ2-6|NA|TRBV25-1
ASRSSGANVLT
>many|TRBJ2-3|NA|TRBV10-3
AAQQGRDTDTQY
>many|TRBJ2-2|NA|TRBV20-1
SVDGDTGELF
>many|TRBJ1-2|NA|TRBV6-2/TRBV6-3
ASSYSRTPNGAHGYT
>many|TRBJ1-5|NA|TRBV6-1
ASKEDSNQPQH
>many|TRBJ2-7|TRBD1|TRBV7-2
ASTLGSWDRAYEQY
>few|TRBJ2-4|NA|TRBV28
ASSLSGDGKNIQY
>NA|TRBJ2-5|TRBD1|TRBV30
AWSGDSSETQY
>many|TRBJ1-2|NA|TRBV24-1
AAQEDNYGYT
>many|TRBJ2-1|TRBD2|TRBV10-3
AIRQAGGGYNEQF
>NA|TRBJ1-1|NA|TRBV10-3
AISESLGGAMNTEAF
>NA|TRBJ1-1|TRBD1|TRBV7-8
ASSLARIRTGDPSDTEAF
>few|TRBJ1-2|NA|TRBV6-1
ASSRGMGYT
>many|TRBJ1-1|NA|TRBV7-9
ASTQREIGNTEAF
>NA|TRBJ2-3|TRBD1|TRBV5-1
ASSSPPSTDRSTDTQY
>NA|TRBJ2-1|NA|TRBV28
ASSFKESLAGFYYNEQF
>many|TRBJ2-7|NA|TRBV7-2
ASSQVGRGEYEQY
>NA|TRBJ2-3|NA|TRBV30
AWSRTRVSTDTQY
>NA|TRBJ2-7|NA|TRBV6-1
ASFPGTVTYEQY
>NA|TRBJ2-5|NA|TRBV28
ASSLDVGSETQY